This is a list of T cell receptor beta chains from one sample in a study of T cell responses to AZD1222 COVID-19 vaccine. Produced via immunoSEQ multiplex PCR; TCRdb's table is partial and in-frame only. The table has some 190,000 clones, approximately 90% seen once; the top ten hold about 1.7%. The specimen comprised peripheral blood, sampled 28 days after the second AZD1222 dose. The receptors come from an adult who received the AZD1222 COVID-19 vaccine. The CDR3 runs from the conserved cysteine through the conserved F or W. The D gene is left open where the match is weak. Some rows have no size entry. The others give once, few or many, or a class for an expanded clone.

size: once
D: .
V: TRBV5-5
J: TRBJ2-4
CDR3: CASSSGDGNIQYF
DNA: TGTGCCAGCAGCTCCGGCGATGGAAACATTCAGTACTTC

size: .
D: .
V: TRBV5-4
J: TRBJ1-4
CDR3: CASSLIEDTGEKLFF
DNA: TGTGCCAGCAGCTTAATAGAGGACACGGGTGAAAAACTGTTTTTT

size: .
D: .
V: TRBV3-1/TRBV3-2
J: TRBJ1-2
CDR3: CASSQGGRGNTF
DNA: TGTGCCAGCAGCCAAGGGGGGCGTGGGAACACCTTC

size: .
D: .
V: TRBV6-6
J: TRBJ1-3
CDR3: CASSSTGGNTIYF
DNA: TGTGCCAGCAGTTCCACAGGGGGAAACACCATATATTTT

size: .
D: .
V: TRBV19
J: TRBJ2-7
CDR3: CASSNTGISLDEQYF
DNA: TGTGCCAGTAGCAACACAGGGATCTCCCTAGACGAGCAGTACTTC

size: .
D: .
V: TRBV30
J: TRBJ1-5
CDR3: CAWALKDNQPQHF
DNA: TGTGCCTGGGCTCTGAAGGACAATCAGCCCCAGCATTTT

size: .
D: .
V: TRBV21-1
J: TRBJ2-4
CDR3: CASSFLLWDENIQYF
DNA: TGTGCCAGCAGCTTCCTCCTCTGGGACGAAAACATTCAGTACTTC

size: .
D: .
V: TRBV4-1
J: TRBJ1-3
CDR3: CASSQDVSTSLYTIYF
DNA: TGCGCCAGCAGCCAAGATGTCTCCACAAGTTTATACACCATATATTTT

size: .
D: TRBD1
V: TRBV27
J: TRBJ1-2
CDR3: CASSLRRQGSTYGYTF
DNA: TGTGCCAGCAGTTTAAGGCGACAGGGTAGTACCTATGGCTACACCTTC

size: .
D: .
V: TRBV27
J: TRBJ2-2
CDR3: CASTGRSNTGELFF
DNA: TGTGCCAGCACGGGCAGGTCGAACACCGGGGAGCTGTTTTTT

size: .
D: .
V: TRBV27
J: TRBJ2-2
CDR3: CASSFSWSAGELFF
DNA: TGTGCCAGCAGTTTCAGTTGGTCTGCCGGGGAGCTGTTTTTT

size: .
D: .
V: TRBV20-1
J: TRBJ2-7
CDR3: CSASTPLEYEQYF
DNA: TGCAGTGCTAGTACTCCCTTGGAGTACGAGCAGTACTTC

size: .
D: TRBD1
V: TRBV5-4
J: TRBJ1-4
CDR3: CASSSVGTGNEKLFF
DNA: TGTGCCAGCAGTTCAGTGGGGACAGGGAATGAAAAACTGTTTTTT

size: .
D: .
V: TRBV7-8
J: TRBJ1-5
CDR3: CASSASRTLPQHF
DNA: TGTGCCAGCAGCGCAAGTAGGACCCTGCCCCAGCATTTT

size: .
D: TRBD1
V: TRBV19
J: TRBJ1-5
CDR3: CASSSRGVGQPQHF
DNA: TGTGCCAGTAGCTCCAGGGGGGTCGGTCAGCCCCAGCATTTT

size: once
D: TRBD2
V: TRBV12-5
J: TRBJ2-1
CDR3: CASGTPRLAGGVLHEQFF
DNA: TGTGCTAGTGGTACACCTAGACTAGCGGGGGGGGTATTGCATGAGCAGTTCTTC

size: .
D: .
V: TRBV15
J: TRBJ1-1
CDR3: CATASSAGLSEAFF
DNA: TGTGCCACCGCGAGTTCGGCGGGCTTGAGTGAAGCTTTCTTT

size: .
D: TRBD1
V: TRBV7-2
J: TRBJ1-5
CDR3: CASSLRTGIHQPQHF
DNA: TGTGCCAGCAGCCTTCGGACAGGGATACATCAGCCCCAGCATTTT

size: .
D: .
V: TRBV12-3/TRBV12-4
J: TRBJ1-5
CDR3: CASSLIKNQPQHF
DNA: TGTGCCAGCAGTTTGATCAAAAATCAGCCCCAGCATTTT

size: .
D: .
V: TRBV7-2
J: TRBJ2-5
CDR3: CASNQWPGPETQYF
DNA: TGTGCCAGCAACCAATGGCCAGGGCCGGAGACCCAGTACTTC

size: .
D: TRBD2
V: TRBV5-1
J: TRBJ2-1
CDR3: CASSLKAGGYNEQFF
DNA: TGCGCCAGCAGCTTGAAAGCGGGGGGGTACAATGAGCAGTTCTTC

size: .
D: TRBD1
V: TRBV7-8
J: TRBJ1-2
CDR3: CASSSSGTGASGYTF
DNA: TGTGCCAGCAGCTCATCCGGGACAGGGGCTAGTGGCTACACCTTC

size: .
D: .
V: TRBV25-1
J: TRBJ1-4
CDR3: CASSDGTVRDEKLFF
DNA: TGTGCCAGCAGTGATGGGACGGTGAGGGATGAAAAACTGTTTTTT

size: .
D: .
V: TRBV19
J: TRBJ1-1
CDR3: CASSMTGGNTEAFF
DNA: TGTGCCAGTAGTATGACGGGAGGGAACACTGAAGCTTTCTTT

size: .
D: TRBD2
V: TRBV7-9
J: TRBJ2-1
CDR3: CASSPRASGSSSYNEQFF
DNA: TGTGCCAGCAGCCCCCGGGCTAGCGGGTCGAGCTCCTACAATGAGCAGTTCTTC

size: .
D: .
V: TRBV19
J: TRBJ1-6
CDR3: CASSPTYNSPLHF
DNA: TGTGCCAGTAGCCCAACGTATAATTCACCCCTCCACTTT

size: .
D: TRBD2
V: TRBV10-1
J: TRBJ2-3
CDR3: CASSEIGLAGDTDTQYF
DNA: TGCGCCAGCAGTGAGATCGGACTAGCGGGAGACACAGATACGCAGTATTTT

size: .
D: TRBD1
V: TRBV6-1
J: TRBJ1-2
CDR3: CASSETGFGYTF
DNA: TGTGCCAGCAGTGAGACAGGGTTTGGCTACACCTTC

size: .
D: .
V: TRBV11-2
J: TRBJ1-5
CDR3: CASSLVGHSNQPQHF
DNA: TGTGCCAGCAGCTTAGTGGGGCATAGCAATCAGCCCCAGCATTTT

size: .
D: TRBD1
V: TRBV7-8
J: TRBJ1-1
CDR3: CASSYGQDVEAFF
DNA: TGTGCCAGCAGCTATGGACAGGACGTTGAAGCTTTCTTT

size: .
D: .
V: TRBV14
J: TRBJ1-5
CDR3: CASSRDSNQPQHF
DNA: TGTGCCAGCAGCCGGGACAGCAATCAGCCCCAGCATTTT

size: .
D: .
V: TRBV19
J: TRBJ1-2
CDR3: CASSTDGGNYGYTF
DNA: TGTGCCAGTAGTACGGACGGGGGAAACTATGGCTACACCTTC

size: .
D: TRBD1
V: TRBV12-3/TRBV12-4
J: TRBJ1-5
CDR3: CASGTGGSQPQHF
DNA: TGTGCCAGCGGAACAGGGGGCAGTCAGCCCCAGCATTTT

size: .
D: .
V: TRBV19
J: TRBJ1-3
CDR3: CASREGYGNTIYF
DNA: TGTGCCAGTAGGGAAGGCTATGGAAACACCATATATTTT

size: .
D: TRBD1
V: TRBV19
J: TRBJ1-6
CDR3: CASTGQGPPLHF
DNA: TGTGCCAGTACTGGACAGGGCCCACCCCTCCACTTT

size: .
D: .
V: TRBV6-5
J: TRBJ2-5
CDR3: CASTPAGSFGTQYF
DNA: TGTGCCAGCACCCCGGCGGGCAGCTTTGGGACCCAGTACTTC

size: .
D: TRBD1
V: TRBV5-4
J: TRBJ2-2
CDR3: CASSTGTGATGELFF
DNA: TGTGCCAGCAGCACCGGGACAGGGGCCACCGGGGAGCTGTTTTTT

size: .
D: TRBD2
V: TRBV14
J: TRBJ2-7
CDR3: CASSHGLAGDEQYF
DNA: TGTGCCAGCAGCCATGGACTAGCGGGAGACGAGCAGTACTTC

size: once
D: .
V: TRBV9
J: TRBJ2-1
CDR3: CASSVGGSFGVGDNEQFF
DNA: TGTGCCAGCAGCGTGGGGGGTAGTTTCGGCGTAGGGGACAATGAGCAGTTCTTC

size: .
D: TRBD2
V: TRBV3-1/TRBV3-2
J: TRBJ2-1
CDR3: CASSQESSLAGIYNEQFF
DNA: TGTGCCAGCAGCCAAGAATCCTCCCTAGCGGGGATATACAATGAGCAGTTCTTC

size: once
D: TRBD1
V: TRBV18
J: TRBJ1-1
CDR3: CASSPGTGIRTEAFF
DNA: TGTGCCAGCTCACCTGGGACAGGGATTAGGACTGAAGCTTTCTTT

size: .
D: .
V: TRBV11-2
J: TRBJ1-1
CDR3: CASSLVGHTEAFF
DNA: TGTGCCAGCAGCTTAGTGGGGCACACTGAAGCTTTCTTT

size: once
D: .
V: TRBV6-2/TRBV6-3
J: TRBJ2-3
CDR3: CASSSQGFLTDTQYF
DNA: TGTGCCAGCAGTTCACAGGGATTCCTCACAGATACGCAGTATTTT

size: few
D: .
V: TRBV18
J: TRBJ1-1
CDR3: CASSPDISRGTEAFF
DNA: TGTGCCAGCTCACCGGACATCAGTCGTGGGACTGAAGCTTTCTTT

size: .
D: .
V: TRBV9
J: TRBJ2-7
CDR3: CASGPGSPYEQYF
DNA: TGTGCCAGCGGACCTGGGAGCCCCTACGAGCAGTACTTC

size: .
D: TRBD1
V: TRBV29-1
J: TRBJ1-1
CDR3: CSVETGSTEAFF
DNA: TGCAGCGTTGAGACAGGGAGCACTGAAGCTTTCTTT

size: .
D: .
V: TRBV21-1
J: TRBJ1-2
CDR3: CASSKGEQGAADGYTF
DNA: TGTGCCAGCAGCAAAGGGGAGCAGGGGGCAGCGGATGGCTACACCTTC

size: .
D: .
V: TRBV28
J: TRBJ1-5
CDR3: CASRLAQGNNQPQHF
DNA: TGTGCCAGCAGGCTCGCACAGGGAAATAATCAGCCCCAGCATTTT

size: .
D: TRBD1
V: TRBV5-1
J: TRBJ2-7
CDR3: CASSLTGQGPSYEQYF
DNA: TGCGCCAGCAGCCTAACCGGACAGGGCCCTTCCTACGAGCAGTACTTC

size: .
D: .
V: TRBV12-5
J: TRBJ1-2
CDR3: CASGLGRVYGYTF
DNA: TGTGCTAGTGGTCTGGGACGAGTCTATGGCTACACCTTC

size: once
D: .
V: TRBV25-1
J: TRBJ1-4
CDR3: CASSEYGGRVATNEKLFF
DNA: TGTGCCAGCAGTGAATACGGCGGGAGGGTCGCAACTAATGAAAAACTGTTTTTT

size: once
D: .
V: TRBV19
J: TRBJ1-2
CDR3: CASSLGLRNYGYTF
DNA: TGTGCCAGTAGTCTCGGTCTAAGGAACTATGGCTACACCTTC

size: .
D: .
V: TRBV11-2
J: TRBJ1-1
CDR3: CASSIQGNTEAFF
DNA: TGTGCCAGCAGCATCCAGGGGAACACTGAAGCTTTCTTT

size: .
D: .
V: TRBV10-1
J: TRBJ2-1
CDR3: CASSESFGSSEQFF
DNA: TGCGCCAGCAGTGAGTCCTTTGGTAGTAGCGAGCAGTTCTTC

size: .
D: .
V: TRBV6-6
J: TRBJ2-7
CDR3: CASQLGVEQYF
DNA: TGTGCCTCACAGCTAGGGGTCGAGCAGTACTTC